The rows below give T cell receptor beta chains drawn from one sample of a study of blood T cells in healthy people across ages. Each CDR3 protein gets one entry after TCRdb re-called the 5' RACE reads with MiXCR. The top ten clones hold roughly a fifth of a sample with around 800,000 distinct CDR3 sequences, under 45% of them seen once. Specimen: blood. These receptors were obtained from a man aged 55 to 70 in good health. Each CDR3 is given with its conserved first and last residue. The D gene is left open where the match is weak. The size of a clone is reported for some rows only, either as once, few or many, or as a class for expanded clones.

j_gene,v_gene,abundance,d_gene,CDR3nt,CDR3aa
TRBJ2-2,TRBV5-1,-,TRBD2,TGCGCCAGCAGCTTGAATGATGGCGGGGGGCGAACCGGGGAGCTGTTTTTT,CASSLNDGGGRTGELFF
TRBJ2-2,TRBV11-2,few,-,TGTGCCAGCAGCCGTCTGAGCGGGCGGGATTCCGGGGAGCTGTTTTTT,CASSRLSGRDSGELFF
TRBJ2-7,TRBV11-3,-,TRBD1,TGTGCCAGTAGCTCCCTCGGACAGGGGACCTACGAGCAGTACTTC,CASSSLGQGTYEQYF
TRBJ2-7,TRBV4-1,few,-,TGCGCCAGCAGCCCGATGTGGCCCTCCTACGAGCAGTACTTC,CASSPMWPSYEQYF
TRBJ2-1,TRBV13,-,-,TGTGCCAGCAGCAGAAAGGACGGATACAATGAGCAGTTCTTC,CASSRKDGYNEQFF
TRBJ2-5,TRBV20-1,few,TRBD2,TGCAGTCCCGTGGGACTAGCGGGGGAGACCCAGTACTTC,CSPVGLAGETQYF
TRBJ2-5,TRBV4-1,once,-,TGCGCCAGCAGCCAAGATGTAAGGGGGGCGCGGCAGTACTTC,CASSQDVRGARQYF
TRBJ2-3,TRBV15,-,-,TGTGCCACCAGCAGACGGCAGGTAGCCTCTAGCACAGATACGCAGTATTTT,CATSRRQVASSTDTQYF
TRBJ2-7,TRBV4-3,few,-,TGCGCCAGCAGCCAAGCTACGGCCACAGGAACCTACAATGAGCAGTACTTC,CASSQATATGTYNEQYF
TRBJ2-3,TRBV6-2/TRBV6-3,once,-,TGTGCCAGCTCCGGGCCTCCCACAGATACGCAGTATTTT,CASSGPPTDTQYF